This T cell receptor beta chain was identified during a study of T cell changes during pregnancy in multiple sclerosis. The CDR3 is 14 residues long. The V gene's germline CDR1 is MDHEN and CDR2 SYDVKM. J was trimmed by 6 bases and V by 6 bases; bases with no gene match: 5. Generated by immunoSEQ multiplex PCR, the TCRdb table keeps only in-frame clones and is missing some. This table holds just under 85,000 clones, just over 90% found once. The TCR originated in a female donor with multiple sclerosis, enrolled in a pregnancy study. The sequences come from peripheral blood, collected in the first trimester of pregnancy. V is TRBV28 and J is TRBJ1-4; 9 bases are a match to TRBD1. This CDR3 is CASREQGADEKLFF. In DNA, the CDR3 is TGTGCCAGCAGGGAACAGGGGGCGGATGAAAAACTGTTTTTT.